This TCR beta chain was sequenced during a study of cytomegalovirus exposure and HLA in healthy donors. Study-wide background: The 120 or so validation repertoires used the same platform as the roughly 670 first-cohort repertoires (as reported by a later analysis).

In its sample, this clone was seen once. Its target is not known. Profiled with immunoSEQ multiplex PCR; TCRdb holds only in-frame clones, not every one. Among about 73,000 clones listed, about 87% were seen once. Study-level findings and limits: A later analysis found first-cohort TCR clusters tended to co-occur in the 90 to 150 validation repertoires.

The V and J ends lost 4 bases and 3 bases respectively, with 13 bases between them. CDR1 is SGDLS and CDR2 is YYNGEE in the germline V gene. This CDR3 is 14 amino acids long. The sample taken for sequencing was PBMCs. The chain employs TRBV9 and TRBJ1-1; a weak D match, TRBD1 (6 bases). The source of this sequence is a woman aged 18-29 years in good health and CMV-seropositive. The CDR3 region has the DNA TGTGCCAGCAGCACACAGGGTTCTGACACTGAAGCTTTCTTT. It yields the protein CASSTQGSDTEAFF. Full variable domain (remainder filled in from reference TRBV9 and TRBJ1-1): DSGVTQTPKHLITATGQRVTLRCSPRSGDLSVYWYQQSLDQGLQFLIQYYNGEERAKGNILERFSAQQFPDLHSELNLSSLELGDSALYFCASSTQGSDTEAFFGQGTRLTVV.